This T cell receptor beta chain appears in the sequencing data of a study of shared clonotypes between healthy human individuals. Overall study: Two female and a few male donors aged 18 to 49 were enrolled.

Healthy HIV-negative adults with no recent acute infections or vaccinations were recruited as donors. Details on this clone: Its antigen is undetermined.

Study-level points and caveats: A limitation of the genetic and exposure-history diversity represented arose from few donors. The sharing of roughly 5% of naive CD4 clonotypes was seen across a handful of donors.

The germline CDR1 and CDR2 sequences are MDHEN and SYDVKM. The CDR3 length is 16 residues. Germline trimming cut 5 bases from V and 0 bases from J; bases unmatched to any gene: 7. Data came from immunoSEQ multiplex PCR; TCRdb stores just in-frame clones and leaves some out. The sample carries approximately 2.3 million clones, over 85% recorded once. Sequencing input: naive CD4+ T cells from PBMCs. Subset defined: CD45RA+ positively selected. This sequence joins TRBV28 and TRBJ1-5, with 7 bases identical to TRBD1. The TCR originated in a man between 18 and 35 years old in good health. Some clones in this sample may be carry-over from other donors' samples. The CDR3 protein is CASSRDSYLSNQPQHF. As DNA, the CDR3 is TGTGCCAGCAGTCGGGACAGCTACCTTAGCAATCAGCCCCAGCATTTT.